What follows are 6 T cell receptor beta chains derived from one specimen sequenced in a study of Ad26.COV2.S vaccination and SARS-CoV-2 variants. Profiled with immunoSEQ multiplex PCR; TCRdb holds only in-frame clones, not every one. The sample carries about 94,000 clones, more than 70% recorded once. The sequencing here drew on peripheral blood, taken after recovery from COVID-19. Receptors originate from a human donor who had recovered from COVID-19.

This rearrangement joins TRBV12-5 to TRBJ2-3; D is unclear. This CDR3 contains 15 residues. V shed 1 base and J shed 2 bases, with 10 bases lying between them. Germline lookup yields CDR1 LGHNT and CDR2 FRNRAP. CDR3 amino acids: CASGLAQLLTDTQYF. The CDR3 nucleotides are TGTGCTAGTGGTTTGGCCCAGCTGCTCACAGATACGCAGTATTTT.

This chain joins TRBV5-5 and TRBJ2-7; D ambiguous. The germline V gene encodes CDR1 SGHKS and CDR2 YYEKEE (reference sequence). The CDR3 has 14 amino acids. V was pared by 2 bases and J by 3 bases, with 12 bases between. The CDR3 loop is CASSLGHFLYEQYF. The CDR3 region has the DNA TGTGCCAGCAGCTTAGGGCACTTTCTCTACGAGCAGTACTTC.

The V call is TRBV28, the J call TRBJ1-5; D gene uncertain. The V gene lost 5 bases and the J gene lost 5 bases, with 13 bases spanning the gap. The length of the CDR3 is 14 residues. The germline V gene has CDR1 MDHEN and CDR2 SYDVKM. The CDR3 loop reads CASSPLHGDQPQHF. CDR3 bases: TGTGCCAGCAGTCCGCTACACGGCGATCAGCCCCAGCATTTT. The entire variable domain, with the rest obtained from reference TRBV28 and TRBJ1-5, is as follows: DVKVTQSSRYLVKRTGEKVFLECVQDMDHENMFWYRQDPGLGLRLIYFSYDVKMKEKGDIPEGYSVSREKKERFSLILESASTNQTSMYLCASSPLHGDQPQHFGDGTRLSIL.

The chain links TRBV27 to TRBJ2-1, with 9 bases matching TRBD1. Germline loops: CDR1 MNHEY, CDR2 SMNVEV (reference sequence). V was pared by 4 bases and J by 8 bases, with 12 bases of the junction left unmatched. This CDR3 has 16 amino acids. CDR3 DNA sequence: TGTGCCAGCAGTTACCGAAGGTACAGGGGGCTGGATGAGCAGTTCTTC. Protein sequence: CASSYRRYRGLDEQFF.

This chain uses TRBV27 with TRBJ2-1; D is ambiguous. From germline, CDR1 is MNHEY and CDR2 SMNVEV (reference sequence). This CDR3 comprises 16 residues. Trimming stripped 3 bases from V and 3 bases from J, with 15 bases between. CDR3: CASSFRSVRVYNEQFF. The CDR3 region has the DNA TGTGCCAGCAGTTTCAGGTCGGTTAGGGTCTACAATGAGCAGTTCTTC.

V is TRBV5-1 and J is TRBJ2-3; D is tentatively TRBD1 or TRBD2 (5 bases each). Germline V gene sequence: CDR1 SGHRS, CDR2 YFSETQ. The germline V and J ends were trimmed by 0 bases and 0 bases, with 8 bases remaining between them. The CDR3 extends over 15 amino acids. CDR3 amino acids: CASSLDWGSTDTQYF. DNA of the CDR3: TGCGCCAGCAGCTTGGATTGGGGGAGCACAGATACGCAGTATTTT.